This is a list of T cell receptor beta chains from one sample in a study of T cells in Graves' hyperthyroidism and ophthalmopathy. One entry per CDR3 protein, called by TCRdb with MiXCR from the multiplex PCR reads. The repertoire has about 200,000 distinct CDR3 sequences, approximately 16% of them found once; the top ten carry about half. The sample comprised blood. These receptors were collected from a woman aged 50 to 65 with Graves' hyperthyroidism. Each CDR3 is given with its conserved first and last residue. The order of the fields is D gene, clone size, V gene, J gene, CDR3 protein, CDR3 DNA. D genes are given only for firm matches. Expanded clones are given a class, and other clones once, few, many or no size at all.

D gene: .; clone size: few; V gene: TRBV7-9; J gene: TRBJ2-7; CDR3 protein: CASSLDVFEQYF; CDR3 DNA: TGTGCCAGCAGCTTAGACGTGTTCGAGCAGTACTTC
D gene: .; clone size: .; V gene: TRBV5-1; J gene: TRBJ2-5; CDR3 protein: CASSLAVRQQETQCF; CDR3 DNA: TGCGCCAGCAGCTTGGCCGTGAGACAACAAGAGACCCAGTGCTTC
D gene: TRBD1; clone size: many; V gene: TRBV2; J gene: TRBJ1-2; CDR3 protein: CASSTAGQGFGGYTF; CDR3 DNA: TGTGCCAGCAGTACCGCGGGACAGGGTTTTGGGGGCTACACCTTC
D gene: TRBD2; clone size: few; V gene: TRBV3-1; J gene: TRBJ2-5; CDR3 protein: CASSQDGTSGGETQYF; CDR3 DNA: TGTGCCAGCAGCCAAGATGGGACCAGCGGGGGAGAGACCCAGTACTTC
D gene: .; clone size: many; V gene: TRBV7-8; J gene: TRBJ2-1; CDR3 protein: CASSLVDSYNEQFF; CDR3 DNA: TGTGCCAGCAGCTTAGTGGATTCCTACAATGAGCAGTTCTTC
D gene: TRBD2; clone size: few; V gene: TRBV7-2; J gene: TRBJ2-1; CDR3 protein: CASSLDTGTNNEQFF; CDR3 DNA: TGTGCCAGCAGCTTAGATACCGGGACTAACAATGAGCAGTTCTTC
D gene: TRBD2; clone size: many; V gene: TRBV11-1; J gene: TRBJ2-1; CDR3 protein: CASRSILLAGGTNEQFF; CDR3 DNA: TGTGCCAGCAGATCAATTCTGCTAGCGGGAGGGACCAATGAGCAGTTCTTC
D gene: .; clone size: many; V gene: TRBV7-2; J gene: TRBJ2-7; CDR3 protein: CASSLDERAGWDEQYF; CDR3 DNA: TGTGCCAGCAGCTTAGACGAGCGGGCGGGGTGGGACGAGCAGTACTTC
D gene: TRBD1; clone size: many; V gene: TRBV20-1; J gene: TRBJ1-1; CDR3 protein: CSASRTGDDTEAFF; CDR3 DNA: TGCAGTGCTAGTCGGACAGGGGATGACACTGAAGCTTTCTTT
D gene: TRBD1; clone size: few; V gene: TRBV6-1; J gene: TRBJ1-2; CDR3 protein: CATFKPGQGVGYTF; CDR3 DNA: TGTGCCACCTTTAAACCGGGACAGGGAGTTGGCTACACCTTC
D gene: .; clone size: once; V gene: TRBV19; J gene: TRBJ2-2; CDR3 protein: CASSIGSGPNTGELFF; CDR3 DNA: TGTGCCAGTAGTATCGGGAGCGGACCGAACACCGGGGAGCTGTTTTTT
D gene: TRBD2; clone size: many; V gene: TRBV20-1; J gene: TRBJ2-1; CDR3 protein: CSARDGASGRRNEQFF; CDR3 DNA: TGCAGTGCTAGAGATGGGGCTAGCGGGAGGCGGAATGAGCAGTTCTTC
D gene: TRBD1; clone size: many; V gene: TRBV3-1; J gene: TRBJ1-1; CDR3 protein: CASSPSGTANTEAFF; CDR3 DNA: TGTGCCAGCAGCCCATCCGGGACAGCGAACACTGAAGCTTTCTTT
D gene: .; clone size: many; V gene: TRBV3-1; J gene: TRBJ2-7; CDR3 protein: CASSQDSDIPYEQYF; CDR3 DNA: TGTGCCAGCAGCCAAGACTCAGACATTCCCTACGAGCAGTACTTC
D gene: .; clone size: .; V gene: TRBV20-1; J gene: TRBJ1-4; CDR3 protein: CSARDPGPEKLFF; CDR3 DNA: TGCAGTGCTAGAGATCCAGGGCCCGAAAAACTGTTTTTT
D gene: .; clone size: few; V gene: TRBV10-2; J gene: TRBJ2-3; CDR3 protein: CASESGTDTQYF; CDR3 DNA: TGCGCCAGCGAAAGTGGCACAGATACGCAGTATTTT
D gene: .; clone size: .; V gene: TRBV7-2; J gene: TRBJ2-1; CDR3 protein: CASSLVFGGPHLNNEQFF; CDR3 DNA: TGTGCCAGCAGCTTAGTTTTTGGGGGGCCCCACCTCAACAATGAGCAGTTCTTC
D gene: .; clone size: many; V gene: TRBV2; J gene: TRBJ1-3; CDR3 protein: CASKRSGNTIYF; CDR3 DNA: TGTGCCAGCAAGCGCTCTGGAAACACCATATATTTT
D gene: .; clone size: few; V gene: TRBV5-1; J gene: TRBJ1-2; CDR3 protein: CASSLEPADLTRGGYTF; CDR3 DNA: TGCGCCAGCAGCTTGGAGCCGGCGGACCTCACGCGAGGGGGCTACACCTTC
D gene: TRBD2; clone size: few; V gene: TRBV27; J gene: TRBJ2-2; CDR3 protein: CASSLLSAGGHTGELFF; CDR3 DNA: TGTGCCAGCAGTTTACTGTCGGCGGGAGGACACACCGGGGAGCTGTTTTTT
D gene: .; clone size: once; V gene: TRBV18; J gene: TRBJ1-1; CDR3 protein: CASSPAGEAFF; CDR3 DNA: TGTGCCAGCTCACCAGCTGGGGAAGCTTTCTTT